This T cell receptor beta chain was documented in a study of stem cell transplantation in POMP-related autoinflammatory disease. Study context: Defective thymoproteasomes were hypothesized to impair CD8+ T-cell positive selection. Points from the study as a whole: In PRAID patients, the number of distinct TRB V-J gene pairings was restricted. A trend toward lower repertoire diversity and greater clonality appeared in every analyzed T-cell subset of PRAID patients.

V dropped 5 bases and J dropped 1 base, with 11 bases sitting between them. The germline V gene encodes CDR1 SEHNR and CDR2 FQNEAQ (reference sequence). There are 14 residues in the CDR3. This clone showed up just a few times. Antigen unknown. Measured with immunoSEQ multiplex PCR; TCRdb has only the in-frame clones, and not every one. The sample includes about 6,900 clones, roughly four fifths of them seen just once. The genes are TRBV7-9 and TRBJ1-1; TRBD1 might be the D (5 bases). The sequence derives from a human donor in good health. Sample: a CXCR5-defined cell subset from PBMCs. The CDR3 bases are TGTGCCAGCAGCATGACAGTAGAGAACACTGAAGCTTTCTTT. Translated: CASSMTVENTEAFF.